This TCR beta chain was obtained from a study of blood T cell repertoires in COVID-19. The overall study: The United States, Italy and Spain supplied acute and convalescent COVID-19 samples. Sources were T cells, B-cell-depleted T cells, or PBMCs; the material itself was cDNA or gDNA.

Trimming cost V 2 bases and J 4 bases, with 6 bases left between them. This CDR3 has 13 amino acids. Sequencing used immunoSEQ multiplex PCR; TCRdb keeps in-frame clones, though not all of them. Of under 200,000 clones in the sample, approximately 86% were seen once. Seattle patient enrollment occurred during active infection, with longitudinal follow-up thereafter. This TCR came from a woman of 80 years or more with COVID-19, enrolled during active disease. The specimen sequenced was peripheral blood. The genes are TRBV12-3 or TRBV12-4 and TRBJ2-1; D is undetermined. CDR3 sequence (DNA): TGTGCCAGCAGTTTACTAGTATACAATGAGCAGTTCTTC. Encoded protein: CASSLLVYNEQFF.